This is a list of T cell receptor beta chains from one sample in a study of control samples from healthy donors and cancer patients. The assay was immunoSEQ multiplex PCR, and TCRdb's table has in-frame clones only and misses some. Of 79,000 or so clones in the sample, roughly nine tenths were seen once. The sample was PBMCs. These receptor sequences come from a woman between 50 and 59 years old with colorectal cancer. CDR3s include the opening cysteine and the closing phenylalanine or tryptophan. The order of the fields is V gene, J gene, CDR3 protein.

>TRBV19|TRBJ2-1
CASSRLLAGGYNEQFF
>TRBV5-4|TRBJ2-2
CASSSDPGTGGIGELFF
>TRBV6-5|TRBJ1-1
CASSYSTTIKNTEAFF
>TRBV7-9|TRBJ1-1
CASSLVRGDRNGRNTEAFF
>TRBV27|TRBJ2-5
CASSSLMRKETQYF
>TRBV30|TRBJ2-2
CAWTRTGKPGELFF
>TRBV2|TRBJ1-6
CASSWTGGSIGSPLHF
>TRBV28|TRBJ1-2
CASSLWLNYGYTF
>TRBV6-5|TRBJ2-1
CASSYLSDYNEQFF
>TRBV13|TRBJ1-5
CASSLGDRSGQPQHF
>TRBV13|TRBJ1-6
CASSHGGSYNSPLHF
>TRBV2|TRBJ1-5
CASTTIGQGVHYSNQPQHF
>TRBV5-1|TRBJ2-6
CASSSTTSGANVLTF
>TRBV7-2|TRBJ1-6
CASSSPTGALHF
>TRBV18|TRBJ2-5
CASSPVNGDGGETQYF
>TRBV6-5|TRBJ2-1
CASKLAGMYNEQFF
>TRBV30|TRBJ2-1
CAWTRRPGLDEQFF
>TRBV18|TRBJ1-3
CASSPPDRVLTGNTIYF
>TRBV19|TRBJ2-2
CASSKDRHTGELFF
>TRBV5-4|TRBJ2-1
CASSRRGNRLNEQFF
>TRBV27|TRBJ1-2
CASSFWGSSGYTF